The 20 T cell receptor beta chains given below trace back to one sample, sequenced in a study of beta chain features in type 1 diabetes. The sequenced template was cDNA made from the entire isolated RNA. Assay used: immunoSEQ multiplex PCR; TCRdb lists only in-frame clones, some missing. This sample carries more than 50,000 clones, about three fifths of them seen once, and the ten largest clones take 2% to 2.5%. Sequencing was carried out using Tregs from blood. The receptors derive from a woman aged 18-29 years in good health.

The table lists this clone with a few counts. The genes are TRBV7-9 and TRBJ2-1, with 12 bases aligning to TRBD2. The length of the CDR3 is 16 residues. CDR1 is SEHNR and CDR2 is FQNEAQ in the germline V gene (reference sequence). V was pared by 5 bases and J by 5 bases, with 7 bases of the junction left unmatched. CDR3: CASSQPSGGAHNEQFF. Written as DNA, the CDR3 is TGTGCCAGCAGCCAACCTAGCGGGGGGGCCCACAATGAGCAGTTCTTC.

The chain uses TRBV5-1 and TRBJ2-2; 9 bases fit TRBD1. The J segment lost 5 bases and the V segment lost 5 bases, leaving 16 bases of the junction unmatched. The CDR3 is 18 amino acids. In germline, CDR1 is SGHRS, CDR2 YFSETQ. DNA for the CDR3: TGCGCCAGCAGGACCGGGACAGGGAGGCTACTTGGGACCGGGGAGCTGTTTTTT. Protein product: CASRTGTGRLLGTGELFF.

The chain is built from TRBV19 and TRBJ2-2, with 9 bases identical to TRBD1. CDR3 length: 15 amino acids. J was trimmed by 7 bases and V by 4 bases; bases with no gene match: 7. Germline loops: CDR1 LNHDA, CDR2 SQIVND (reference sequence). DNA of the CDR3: TGTGCCAGTAGTAGGGGACAGGGAGCGGGCGGGGAGCTGTTTTTT. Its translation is CASSRGQGAGGELFF.

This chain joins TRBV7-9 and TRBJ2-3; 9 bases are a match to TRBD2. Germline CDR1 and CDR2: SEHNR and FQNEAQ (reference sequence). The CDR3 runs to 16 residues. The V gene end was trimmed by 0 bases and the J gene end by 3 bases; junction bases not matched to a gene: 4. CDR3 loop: CASSLARLAGTDTQYF. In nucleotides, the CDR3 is TGTGCCAGCAGCTTAGCTCGGCTAGCGGGAACAGATACGCAGTATTTT.

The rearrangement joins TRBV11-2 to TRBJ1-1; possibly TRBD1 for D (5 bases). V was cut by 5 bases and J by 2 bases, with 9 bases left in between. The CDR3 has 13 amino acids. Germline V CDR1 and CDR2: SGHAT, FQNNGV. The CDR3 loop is CASSRQSNTEAFF. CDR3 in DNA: TGTGCCAGCAGCCGACAGAGTAACACTGAAGCTTTCTTT.

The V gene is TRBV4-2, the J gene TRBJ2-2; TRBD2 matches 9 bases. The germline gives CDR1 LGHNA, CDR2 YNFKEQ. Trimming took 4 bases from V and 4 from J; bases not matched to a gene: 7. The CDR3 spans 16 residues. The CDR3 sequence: CASSPRGLAGTGELFF. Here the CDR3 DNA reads TGTGCCAGCAGCCCCCGGGGACTAGCCGGCACCGGGGAGCTGTTTTTT.

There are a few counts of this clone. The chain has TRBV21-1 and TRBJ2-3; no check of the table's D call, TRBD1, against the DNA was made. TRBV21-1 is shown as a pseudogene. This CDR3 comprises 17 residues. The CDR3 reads CASSKGSWPITTDTQYF. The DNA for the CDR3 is TGTGCCAGCAGCAAAGGGTCCTGGCCGATTACCACAGATACGCAGTATTTT.

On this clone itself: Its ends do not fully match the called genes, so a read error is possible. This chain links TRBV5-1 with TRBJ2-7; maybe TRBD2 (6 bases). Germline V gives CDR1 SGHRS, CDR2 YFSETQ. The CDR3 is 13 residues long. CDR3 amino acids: CAGSATRGYEQYF. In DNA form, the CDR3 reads TGCGCCGGCAGCGCTACCCGGGGGTACGAGCAGTACTTC.

For the CDR3, the DNA is TGTGCCAGCAGCCCCGGCCTTTCCAGGGGAAACACCATATATTTT. As protein: CASSPGLSRGNTIYF. V and J are TRBV7-9 and TRBJ1-3; no reliable D call. Germline loops: CDR1 SEHNR, CDR2 FQNEAQ (reference sequence). V lost 5 bases to trimming and J lost 4 bases, with 15 bases between them. CDR3 length: 15 amino acids.

DNA of the CDR3: TGTGCCATCAGTGAGTCCCTCGTTCAGGCCATCTCTCAGCAAAAATGGTCGGATACGCAGTATTTT. It encodes CAISESLVQAISQQKWSDTQYF. V is TRBV10-3 and J is TRBJ2-3; D call uncertain. The germline V gene has CDR1 ENHRY and CDR2 SYGVKD. V dropped 0 bases and J dropped 6 bases, with 34 bases sitting between them. This CDR3 has 22 residues.

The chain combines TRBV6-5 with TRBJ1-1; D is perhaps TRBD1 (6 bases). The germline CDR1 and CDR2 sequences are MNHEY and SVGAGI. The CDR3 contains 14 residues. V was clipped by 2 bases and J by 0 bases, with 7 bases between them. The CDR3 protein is CASSYRDMNTEAFF. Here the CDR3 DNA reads TGTGCCAGCAGTTACAGGGACATGAACACTGAAGCTTTCTTT.

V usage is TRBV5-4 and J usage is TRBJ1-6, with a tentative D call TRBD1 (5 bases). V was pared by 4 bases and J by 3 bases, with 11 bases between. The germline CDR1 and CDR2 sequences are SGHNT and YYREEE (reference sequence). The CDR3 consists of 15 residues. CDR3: CASSNRQLYNSPLHF. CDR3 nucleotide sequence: TGTGCCAGCAGCAACAGACAGCTCTATAATTCACCCCTCCACTTT.

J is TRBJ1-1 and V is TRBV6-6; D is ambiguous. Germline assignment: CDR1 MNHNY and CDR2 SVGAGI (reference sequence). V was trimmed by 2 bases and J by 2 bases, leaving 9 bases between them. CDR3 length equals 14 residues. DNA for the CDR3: TGTGCCAGCAGTTACAGGCGGATTAACACTGAAGCTTTCTTT. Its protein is CASSYRRINTEAFF.

In DNA, the CDR3 is TGTGCCAGCAGTGACTTGGAGACCCAGTACTTC. The encoded protein is CASSDLETQYF. The chain has TRBV2 and TRBJ2-5; D unresolved. CDR1 is SNHLY, CDR2 FYNNEI, per germline. The CDR3 loop spans 11 amino acids. The germline V and J ends were trimmed by 3 bases and 5 bases, with 4 bases remaining between them.

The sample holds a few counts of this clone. The CDR3 protein is CASSLGQGLDIQYF. The CDR3 coding sequence is TGTGCCAGCAGCTTAGGCCAGGGGTTGGACATTCAGTACTTC. This rearrangement joins TRBV7-9 to TRBJ2-4; D might be TRBD1 (6 bases). The CDR3 loop spans 14 amino acids. Germline loops: CDR1 SEHNR, CDR2 FQNEAQ (reference sequence). V was pared by 1 base and J by 8 bases, with 12 bases between.

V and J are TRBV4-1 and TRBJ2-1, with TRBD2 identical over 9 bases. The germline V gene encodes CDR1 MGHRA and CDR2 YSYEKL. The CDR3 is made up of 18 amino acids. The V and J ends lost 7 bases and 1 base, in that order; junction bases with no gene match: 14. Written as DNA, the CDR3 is TGCGCCAGCATCCTCAATCCCAAGCGGGAGGCATCCTACAATGAGCAGTTCTTC. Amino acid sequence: CASILNPKREASYNEQFF.

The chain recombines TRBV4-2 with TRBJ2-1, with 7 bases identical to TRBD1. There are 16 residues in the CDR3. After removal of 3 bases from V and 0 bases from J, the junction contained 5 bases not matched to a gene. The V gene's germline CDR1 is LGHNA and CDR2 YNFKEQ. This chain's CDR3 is CASSHAAGGSYNEQFF. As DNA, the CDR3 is TGTGCCAGCAGCCATGCGGCAGGGGGCTCCTACAATGAGCAGTTCTTC.

As DNA, the CDR3 is TGTGCCAGCAGCTTGGGCAGGGCCAACACCATATATTTT. Amino acid sequence: CASSLGRANTIYF. The chain has TRBV5-4 and TRBJ1-3; D perhaps matches TRBD1 (5 bases). This CDR3 has 13 residues. Germline CDR1 SGHNT, CDR2 YYREEE (reference sequence). V gave up 0 bases and J gave up 7 bases, with 8 bases separating them. Using reference TRBV5-4 and TRBJ1-3 for the parts outside the CDR3, the full variable domain is ETGVTQSPTHLIKTRGQQVTLRCSSQSGHNTVSWYQQALGQGPQFIFQYYREEENGRGNFPPRFSGLQFPNYSSELNVNALELDDSALYLCASSLGRANTIYFGEGSWLTVV.

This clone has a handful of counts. The CDR3 loop is CASSLAAAISGNTIYF. The CDR3 DNA sequence: TGTGCCAGCAGCTTAGCCGCGGCGATCTCTGGAAACACCATATATTTT. The chain joins TRBV7-2 to TRBJ1-3; no clear D. This CDR3 region has 16 residues. V lost 0 bases, J lost 0 bases, and 9 bases lay in between. Germline-derived CDR1 and CDR2 are SGHTA and FQGNSA. The full variable domain, in which reference TRBV7-2 and TRBJ1-3 provide the parts outside the CDR3, is GAGVSQSPSNKVTEKGKDVELRCDPISGHTALYWYRQSLGQGLEFLIYFQGNSAPDKSGLPSDRFSAERTGGSVSTLTIQRTQQEDSAVYLCASSLAAAISGNTIYFGEGSWLTVV.

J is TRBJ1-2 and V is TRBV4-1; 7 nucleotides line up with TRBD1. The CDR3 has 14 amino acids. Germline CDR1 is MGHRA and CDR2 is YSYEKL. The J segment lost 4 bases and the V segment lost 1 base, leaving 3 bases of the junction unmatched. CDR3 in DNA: TGCGCCAGCAGCCAAGCCTCAGGGGGCTATGGCTACACCTTC. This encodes CASSQASGGYGYTF.